The source of this TCR beta chain is a study of T cell responses to AZD1222 COVID-19 vaccine. The wider study: Whether given at about 4 or about 12 weeks, second doses were pooled. Overall study findings and caveats: At 160-218 and 743-854, vaccine-associated CD4 TCRs were dominant, and they spanned spike. Without day 14 samples, only post-peak T cell repertoires were studied. Baseline antibody screening turned up just 6 or 7 seropositive AZD1222 recipients.

The CDR3 consists of 15 residues. CDR1 and CDR2 (germline): LNHDA, SQIVND (reference sequence). The ends lost 7 bases at V and 3 bases at J; junction bases unmatched: 7. Here immunoSEQ multiplex PCR was the method, and the copy in TCRdb shows in-frame clones only, minus some. The sample includes 150,000 to 200,000 clones, approximately 92% of them seen just once. Comment on this clone: The antigen remains undetermined.

This clonotype was sampled from an adult in good health. The chain combines TRBV19 with TRBJ1-3; 9 bases align to TRBD1. The sequences come from peripheral blood, collected on day 0 of AZD1222 vaccination. CDR3 loop: CASMEQGALGNTIYF. The CDR3 bases are TGTGCCAGTATGGAACAGGGGGCGCTTGGAAACACCATATATTTT.